This T cell receptor (beta chain) emerged from a study of OX40 agonist ivuxolimab in advanced cancers. Findings and limits, study-wide: Researchers report that CD8+ T cells had, on average, more expanded clones than CD4+.

The data were produced by immunoSEQ multiplex PCR, yet TCRdb's version contains in-frame clones alone and is incomplete. The data show over 30,000 clones, roughly 90% seen once. On this clone itself: Its antigen is not known.

V gave up 3 bases and J gave up 2 bases, with 7 bases separating them. This CDR3 comprises 13 residues. The germline gives CDR1 SGHAT, CDR2 FQNNGV. At cycle 4 day 1, cycle 7 day 1, and baseline, blood was sampled. The J gene is TRBJ1-2, the V gene TRBV11-2, with unresolved D. This clonotype was obtained from an adult with an advanced solid tumor such as melanoma, head and neck, liver or kidney cancer. The specimen was CD4+ or CD8+ T cells sorted from blood, collected in a trial of the OX40 agonist ivuxolimab. CDR3 sequence reads: CASSFSTNYGYTF. CDR3 in DNA: TGTGCCAGCAGCTTTAGCACAAACTATGGCTACACCTTC.